This paragraph reports one T cell receptor (beta chain). The antigen remains undetermined. The data are from a study of response to subunit inactivated influenza vaccine. V gave up 4 bases and J gave up 6 bases; unmatched junction bases: 7. CDR3 length: 14 residues. Looked up from germline, CDR1 is SNHLY and CDR2 is FYNNEI. Each CDR3 protein is one row after TCRdb ran MiXCR on the RT-PCR reads. The sample yields about 160,000 distinct CDR3 sequences, 9.5% to 13% seen once. Notes on the study in general: Few additional T cells are recruited per seasonal influenza vaccination, authors suggested.

This sequence joins TRBV2 and TRBJ2-7; TRBD2 matches 9 bases. This clonotype was obtained from a man aged 45-65 years who received an inactivated influenza vaccine. The sample consisted of non-naive T cells sorted from PBMCs, taken roughly 47 days after vaccination. The CDR3 protein is CASSGRGGAREQYF. In DNA, the CDR3 is TGTGCCAGCAGTGGGCGGGGGGGGGCCCGCGAGCAGTACTTC.